The present entry profiles one TCR beta chain with its context. Its specificity is unknown. This sample is drawn from a study of identical twins. Trimming removed 0 bases from V and 4 bases from J, with 12 bases in between. This CDR3 has 16 residues. The V gene's germline CDR1 is MGHRA and CDR2 YSYEKL. General study findings and limits: The same donors were not followed; conclusions instead depended on cross-sectional statistical analysis. Whereas memory repertoires showed no such difference, abundant cord blood beta clonotypes carried fewer insertions.

Each CDR3 protein is one row after TCRdb ran MiXCR on the 5' RACE reads. The sample carries 1.5 million to 2 million distinct CDR3 sequences, roughly 35% recorded once. The receptor was isolated from a newborn girl in good health. This chain links TRBV4-1 with TRBJ1-4; no clear D. What was sequenced was cord blood. CDR3 sequence reads: CASSQDLGRINEKLFF. In nucleotides, the CDR3 is TGCGCCAGCAGCCAAGATCTAGGGCGGATTAATGAAAAACTGTTTTTT.